This is a list of T cell receptor beta chains from one sample in a study of human T cells and chemical hapten exposure. TCRdb re-derived calls from the RACE reads in MiXCR, one entry per CDR3 protein. There are roughly 43,000 distinct CDR3 sequences in the sample; about 4% occur only once, and around 6% lies in the top ten. The sequenced material came from whole blood. The receptors were gathered from a human donor in good health. Some clones in this sample may be carry-over from other donors' samples. CDR3s include the opening cysteine and the closing phenylalanine or tryptophan. The D gene is left open where the match is weak. Some rows have no size entry. The others give once, few or many, or a class for an expanded clone.

v_call,j_call,clone_size,d_call,cdr3_nt,cdr3_aa
TRBV11-2,TRBJ1-1,many,TRBD1,TGTGCCAGCAGCCCCCCGACAGGGGGCACTGAAGCTTTCTTT,CASSPPTGGTEAFF
TRBV4-1,TRBJ1-4,many,.,TGCGCCAGCAGCCAAGATGGGTCAGGGGACGAAAAACTGTTTTTT,CASSQDGSGDEKLFF
TRBV6-1,TRBJ1-1,few,TRBD1,TGTGCCAGCAGTGAAGCTGGGACAGGGCCGAGAATGAACACTGAAGCTTTCTTT,CASSEAGTGPRMNTEAFF
TRBV20-1,TRBJ1-1,few,.,TGCAGTGCTAGAGAGGCGGGAATACAGGGTGAAGCTTTCTTT,CSAREAGIQGEAFF
TRBV6-2/TRBV6-3,TRBJ2-1,many,.,TGTGCCAGCAGTTTCGTGGTTGGGGGCTCCTACAATGAGCAGTTCTTC,CASSFVVGGSYNEQFF
TRBV20-1,TRBJ2-7,many,TRBD2,TGCAGTGCCCCTATCAGGGCTAGCGGGAGCTACGAGCAGTACTTC,CSAPIRASGSYEQYF
TRBV28,TRBJ2-1,many,TRBD2,TGTGCCAGCAGTTTATCGGGCGGGACTAGCGGCGACAATGAGCAGTTCTTC,CASSLSGGTSGDNEQFF
TRBV28,TRBJ2-5,many,.,TGTGCCAGCAGTCCGCAACAGGGGGGGAAGACCCAGTACTTC,CASSPQQGGKTQYF
TRBV5-1,TRBJ2-3,many,TRBD2,TGCGCCAGCAGCCCCCCGCGGGAGGCTAGCACAGATACGCAGTATTTT,CASSPPREASTDTQYF
TRBV6-5,TRBJ1-6,many,TRBD1,TGTGCACGTTGTAAATTCGGGACAGATAATTCACCCCTCCACTTT,CARCKFGTDNSPLHF
TRBV5-4,TRBJ2-3,many,TRBD2,TGTGCCAGCAGCTTGGGGTCGGGAGGGGGTGGAGATACGCAGTATTTT,CASSLGSGGGGDTQYF
TRBV4-2,TRBJ2-3,many,.,TGTGCCAGCAGCCACGGAGCCGGCACGCAGTATTTT,CASSHGAGTQYF
TRBV5-4,TRBJ1-5,.,.,TGTGCCAGCAGCCCTCCCCCGGGACATAATCAGCCCCAGCATTTT,CASSPPPGHNQPQHF
TRBV20-1,TRBJ2-7,many,.,TGCAGTGCTCCGAGGGCAGCAGGATCCTACGAGCAGTACTTC,CSAPRAAGSYEQYF
TRBV28,TRBJ2-7,many,.,TGTGCCAGCAGTTTTGCCACCATCTACGAGCAGTACTTC,CASSFATIYEQYF
TRBV29-1,TRBJ2-7,many,.,TGCAGCGTTGTTGGGACCGTAGACCACGAGCAGTACTTC,CSVVGTVDHEQYF